The sequence of this T cell receptor beta chain was determined in a study of Tregs in tolerant kidney transplant recipients. Study outcomes and limitations: No direct test of biological reproducibility was done here. Tregs expanded with activated donor B cells seemed most donor-specific. Findings come from small patient numbers and require larger validation.

CD4+CD25+CD127- Tregs, CD4+CD25- non-Tregs, CD4 and CD8 cells were sorted. V lost 0 bases to trimming and J lost 1 base; unmatched junction nucleotides: 10. This CDR3 contains 20 residues. Germline V gene lookup returns CDR1 LGHNT and CDR2 FRNRAP. Here immunoSEQ multiplex PCR was the method, and the copy in TCRdb shows in-frame clones only, minus some. Among some 110,000 clones listed, approximately 90% were seen once. This clone appeared a single time. Antigen specificity is unknown. Material: CD4+ T cells from blood. The receptor's source is a human donor in good health. The chain links TRBV12-5 to TRBJ1-5; 12 bases agree with TRBD1. The CDR3 DNA sequence: TGTGCTAGTGGTTTGGTATTAGGGGGACAGGGGGCCGGGAGCAATCAGCCCCAGCATTTT. It codes for CASGLVLGGQGAGSNQPQHF.